This T cell receptor (beta chain) was captured in a study of CD4 T cells in relation to SARS-CoV-2 and coronaviruses. Regarding the study as a whole: Around 62% of donors had memory CD4+ clonotypes crossrecognizing SARS-CoV-2 and common cold coronavirus spike.

Uncultured naive and memory CD4+ T cells supplied DNA for deep TCR-beta sequencing. Here immunoSEQ multiplex PCR was the method, and the copy in TCRdb shows in-frame clones only, minus some. In the table there are 60,000 or so clones, approximately 94% of which are singletons. Note on this clone: Its antigen is not identified.

Trimming cost V 5 bases and J 6 bases, with 17 bases left between them. The CDR3 sequence is 14 residues long. Per the germline V gene, CDR1 is SGHTA and CDR2 is FQGNSA. Unexposed donor CD4+ T cells date from about 2011-2018, before the COVID-19 pandemic. Sequenced input: naive CD4+ T cells from PBMCs. Subset described: naive CD4+ T cells isolated by negative enrichment. This receptor was identified in a human donor in good health. This chain uses TRBV7-2 with TRBJ2-7; D perhaps matches TRBD2 (6 bases). DNA for the CDR3: TGTGCCAGCAGCGGGCGGACTAAGAGCTTCGAGCAGTACTTC. Amino acids: CASSGRTKSFEQYF.